This T cell receptor (beta chain) was profiled in a study of T-cell memory formation after mild COVID-19. A word on this clonotype: The antigen remains undetermined.

V lost 1 base, J lost 5 bases, and 6 bases stayed unmatched. The length of the CDR3 is 15 residues. The V gene's germline CDR1 is LGHDT and CDR2 YNNKEL (reference sequence). Constant-segment primers served in 5'RACE that generated TCR alpha and TCR beta cDNA libraries bearing sample barcodes and UMIs. One entry per CDR3 protein, called by TCRdb with MiXCR from the 5' RACE reads. The sample shows some 410,000 distinct CDR3 sequences, 23% of them seen only once. Study-level findings and limits: The main location of contracting CD4+ clones was CM and EM, and that of contracting CD8+ clones was EMRA.

The TCR was taken from an adult woman who had mild COVID-19 (a few samples of this study predate the infection). Cell type and time point are not known. V usage is TRBV3-1 and J usage is TRBJ2-7, with 9 bases lining up with TRBD2. The sequenced sample consisted of PBMCs or a T cell subset sorted from them (not recorded which). The CDR3 coding sequence is TGTGCCAGCAGCCAAGGACTAGCGGAATCCCACGAGCAGTACTTC. Protein product: CASSQGLAESHEQYF.